One sample yielded the 3 T cell receptor beta chains listed below, sequenced in a study of T cells in Graves' hyperthyroidism and ophthalmopathy. Amplification targeted TCR beta CDR3 regions from RNA transcripts. A first-round RT-PCR of the TCR CDR3 used the HTBI primer set. TCRdb re-called the multiplex PCR reads with MiXCR, one entry per CDR3 protein. The sample comprises 600,000 or so distinct CDR3 sequences, more than 13% of which are singletons, and 7.1% rests with the top ten. Sequencing input: blood. The receptors derive from a woman in her late teens or twenties with Graves' ophthalmopathy.

There are many counts of this clonotype. The chain employs TRBV6-1 and TRBJ1-5, with TRBD1 matching over 7 bases. Losses at the gene ends were 8 bases for V and 0 bases for J; bases not matched to a gene: 7. The CDR3 covers 15 residues. Germline V gene lookup returns CDR1 MNHNS and CDR2 SASEGT. The CDR3 DNA reads as TGTGCCAGCGGCGACAGGGCATATAGCAATCAGCCCCAGCATTTT. Amino acid sequence: CASGDRAYSNQPQHF.

The chain couples TRBV6-1 to TRBJ1-6, with TRBD1 identical over 7 bases. Germline trimming cut 3 bases from V and 10 bases from J; bases unmatched to any gene: 12. The CDR3 has 16 amino acids. Germline CDR1 and CDR2: MNHNS and SASEGT. As DNA, the CDR3 is TGTGCCAGCAGTGACCCCCAGGGGGGGGGCGCCTCACCCCTCCACTTT. Protein sequence: CASSDPQGGGASPLHF.

Note on this clonotype: This sequence may be a read error, since a much larger clone differs from it by one base. The CDR3 loop is CSATRPLGITSSYEQYF. CDR3 nucleotides: TGCAGTGCTACCCGCCCCCTAGGGATTACCAGCTCCTACGAGCAGTACTTC. The rearrangement links TRBV20-1 to TRBJ2-7, with D unclear. Looked up from germline, CDR1 is DFQATT and CDR2 is SNEGSKA (reference sequence). V was shortened by 4 bases and J by 0 bases, with 22 bases between the two germline ends. This CDR3 contains 17 residues.